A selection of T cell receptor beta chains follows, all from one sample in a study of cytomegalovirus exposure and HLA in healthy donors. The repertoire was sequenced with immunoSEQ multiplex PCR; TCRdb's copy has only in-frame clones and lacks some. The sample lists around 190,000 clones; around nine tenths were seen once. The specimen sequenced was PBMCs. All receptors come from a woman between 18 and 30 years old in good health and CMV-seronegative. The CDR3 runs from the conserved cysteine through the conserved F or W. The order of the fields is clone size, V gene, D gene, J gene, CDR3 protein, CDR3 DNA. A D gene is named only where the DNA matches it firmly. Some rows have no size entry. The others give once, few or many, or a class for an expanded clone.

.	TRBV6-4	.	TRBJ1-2	CASSLPPGGDSGYTF	TGTGCCAGCAGCCTTCCCCCAGGAGGAGATAGCGGCTACACCTTC
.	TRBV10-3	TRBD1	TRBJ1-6	CAIKGSGGYDSPLHF	TGTGCCATCAAAGGGTCAGGGGGTTACGATTCACCCCTCCACTTT
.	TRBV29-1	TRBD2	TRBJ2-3	CSVEDDTSGDLTDTQYF	TGCAGCGTTGAAGACGACACTAGCGGGGATCTCACAGATACGCAGTATTTT
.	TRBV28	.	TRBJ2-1	CASSPWGGGGVNEQFF	TGTGCCAGCAGTCCCTGGGGGGGCGGAGGAGTCAATGAGCAGTTCTTC
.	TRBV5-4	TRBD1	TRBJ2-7	CASSFRDRPYEQYF	TGTGCCAGCAGCTTCCGGGACAGACCCTACGAGCAGTACTTC
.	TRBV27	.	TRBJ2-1	CASSLSGQGDGNEQFF	TGTGCCAGCAGTTTATCGGGGCAGGGTGATGGAAATGAGCAGTTCTTC
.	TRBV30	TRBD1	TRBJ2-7	CAWSVLAGGREQYF	TGTGCCTGGAGTGTACTAGCAGGGGGCCGCGAGCAGTACTTC
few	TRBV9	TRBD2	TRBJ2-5	CASSVGAGGAMETQYF	TGTGCCAGCAGCGTAGGAGCGGGGGGAGCGATGGAGACCCAGTACTTC
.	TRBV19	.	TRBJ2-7	CASSSLRGGRGYEQYF	TGTGCCAGTAGTAGCCTTAGGGGGGGACGTGGCTACGAGCAGTACTTC
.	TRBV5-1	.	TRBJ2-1	CASYDSPAGQFF	TGCGCCAGCTACGACAGCCCGGCCGGGCAGTTCTTC
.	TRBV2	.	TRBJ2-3	CASSAGQLSSTDTQYF	TGTGCCAGCAGTGCGGGACAATTATCAAGCACAGATACGCAGTATTTT
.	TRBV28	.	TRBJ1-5	CASSYGNQPQHF	TGTGCCAGCAGTTACGGGAATCAGCCCCAGCATTTT
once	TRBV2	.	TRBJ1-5	CASRGPGEQPQHF	TGTGCCAGCAGGGGGCCAGGGGAACAGCCCCAGCATTTT
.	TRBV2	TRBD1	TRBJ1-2	CASSGQGSLHGYTF	TGTGCCAGCAGTGGACAGGGGAGTCTCCATGGCTACACCTTC
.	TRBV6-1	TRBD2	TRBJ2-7	CASSGGRGWAYEQYF	TGTGCCAGCAGTGGGGGGAGGGGATGGGCCTACGAGCAGTACTTC
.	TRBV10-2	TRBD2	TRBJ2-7	CASSDRVAGVSYEQYF	TGCGCCAGCAGTGACCGGGTAGCGGGGGTATCCTACGAGCAGTACTTC
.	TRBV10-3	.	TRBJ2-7	CAISESDTSYEQYF	TGTGCCATCAGTGAGTCGGACACTTCCTACGAGCAGTACTTC
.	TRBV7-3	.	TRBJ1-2	CASSLRGGREDGYTF	TGTGCCAGCAGCTTGCGGGGGGGGCGGGAGGATGGCTACACCTTC
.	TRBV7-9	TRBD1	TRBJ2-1	CASSLAWSGGVNEQFF	TGTGCCAGCAGCTTAGCGTGGTCAGGGGGTGTTAATGAGCAGTTCTTC
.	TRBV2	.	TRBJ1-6	CASAPGFSYNSPLHF	TGTGCCAGCGCCCCAGGCTTCTCCTATAATTCACCCCTCCACTTT
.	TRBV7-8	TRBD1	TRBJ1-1	CASSLAVWDRNTEAFF	TGTGCCAGCAGCTTAGCCGTATGGGACAGGAACACTGAAGCTTTCTTT
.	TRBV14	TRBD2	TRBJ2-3	CASSRRLAGTTDTQYF	TGTGCCAGCAGCCGTAGACTAGCGGGGACCACAGATACGCAGTATTTT
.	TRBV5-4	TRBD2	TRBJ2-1	CASSLVAGDTEQFF	TGTGCCAGCAGCTTAGTAGCGGGAGACACTGAGCAGTTCTTC
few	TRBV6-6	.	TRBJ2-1	CASMSLVDEQFF	TGTGCCAGCATGTCCCTAGTAGATGAGCAGTTCTTC
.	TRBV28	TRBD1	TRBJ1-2	CASSIRTGGYTF	TGTGCCAGCAGCATCCGGACAGGAGGCTACACCTTC
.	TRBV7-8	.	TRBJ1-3	CASSSSRTFTAGNTIYF	TGTGCCAGCAGCTCATCTAGGACTTTCACCGCTGGAAACACCATATATTTT
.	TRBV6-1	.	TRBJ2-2	CASRMRTGELFF	TGTGCCAGCAGGATGAGGACCGGGGAGCTGTTTTTT
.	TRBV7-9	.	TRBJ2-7	CASTGILDEQYF	TGTGCCAGCACCGGTATTTTAGACGAGCAGTACTTC
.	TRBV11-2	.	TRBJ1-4	CASSRRGSTNEKLFF	TGTGCCAGCAGCCGCAGGGGATCAACTAATGAAAAACTGTTTTTT
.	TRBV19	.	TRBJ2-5	CASSGQYQETQYF	TGTGCCAGTAGTGGACAGTACCAAGAGACCCAGTACTTC
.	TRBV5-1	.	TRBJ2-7	CASSWAAYEQYF	TGCGCCAGCAGCTGGGCCGCATACGAGCAGTACTTC
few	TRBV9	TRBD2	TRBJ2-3	CASSGGGVAGGADTQYF	TGTGCCAGCAGCGGGGGGGGCGTTGCGGGAGGGGCAGATACGCAGTATTTT
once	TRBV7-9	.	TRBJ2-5	CASSFEGGVQETQYF	TGTGCCAGCAGCTTCGAGGGCGGGGTGCAAGAGACCCAGTACTTC
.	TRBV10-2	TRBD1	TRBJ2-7	CASSHTGGIPYEQYF	TGCGCCAGCAGTCACACAGGGGGCATCCCGTACGAGCAGTACTTC
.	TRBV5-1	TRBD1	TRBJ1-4	CASSLRDRGATNEKLFF	TGCGCCAGCAGCTTGAGGGACAGGGGGGCAACTAATGAAAAACTGTTTTTT